This T cell receptor beta chain stems from a study of radiation and T cells in renal cell carcinoma. The protocol was immunoSEQ multiplex PCR, while the TCRdb copy is restricted to in-frame clones and leaves out a portion. The top ten hold approximately 13% of the sample, which has roughly 150,000 clones, approximately 86% seen once. Regarding time point: blood 2 weeks post-SBRT. Indicated treatment: 15 Gy SBRT to primary tumor, nephrectomy 4 weeks later. Serial blood draws occurred at baseline and 2 and 4 weeks post-SBRT. Germline CDR1 SGHDN, CDR2 FVKESK. This CDR3 has 14 amino acids. The V gene lost 3 bases and the J gene lost 5 bases, with 13 bases spanning the gap. This clone has just a few counts.

This TCR came from a woman aged 45-65 years with renal cell carcinoma. J is TRBJ1-1 and V is TRBV14, with D hard to call. The material was blood, obtained from a patient whose treatment included radiotherapy and nephrectomy. As DNA, the CDR3 is TGTGCCAGCAGCCAGGCCGACCCGCGAACTGAAGCTTTCTTT. This sequence encodes CASSQADPRTEAFF.